Following are 26 T cell receptor beta chains from one sample sequenced in a study of spatial heterogeneity in lung cancer. Documented time point: sample taken at primary tumor resection. No cells were sorted before sequencing. The whole RNA sequenced was extracted from tumor, nontumor lung or frozen PBMC. TCRdb analysed the 5' RACE reads with MiXCR anew, one entry per CDR3 protein. The table lists thousands of distinct CDR3 sequences, 53% of them singletons. Sample: PBMCs, taken at surgery. These TCRs come from a female donor with early-stage non-small cell lung cancer.

About this clonotype: This beta chain turned up in a library designed for alpha chains; as an off-target read, its abundance says little. This chain joins TRBV15 and TRBJ2-3; D is undetermined. With 0 bases removed from V and 0 bases from J, the gap between germline ends came to 4 bases. The CDR3 covers 14 residues. Germline V gene sequence: CDR1 LNHNV, CDR2 YYDKDF (reference sequence). CDR3: CATSRDSSTDTQYF. CDR3 coding DNA: TGTGCCACCAGCAGAGATAGCAGCACAGATACGCAGTATTTT. The entire variable domain, with the rest obtained from reference TRBV15 and TRBJ2-3, is as follows: DAMVIQNPRYQVTQFGKPVTLSCSQTLNHNVMYWYQQKSSQAPKLLFHYYDKDFNNEADTPDNFQSRRPNTSFCFLDIRSPGLGDTAMYLCATSRDSSTDTQYFGPGTRLTVL.

A word on this clonotype: This beta chain appears as a stray read in a library generated for alpha chains; its size is not informative. The chain recombines TRBV18 with TRBJ2-5; tentative D call: TRBD2 (5 bases). Germline V gives CDR1 KGHSH, CDR2 LQKENI. The CDR3 consists of 14 residues. V lost 3 bases and J 5 bases, leaving 13 bases between the germline ends. The CDR3 loop reads CASSPAGLEETQYF. The CDR3 DNA reads as TGTGCCAGCTCACCGGCGGGCTTAGAGGAGACCCAGTACTTC.

Points on this clonotype: A library prepared for alpha chains yielded this beta chain as an off-target read; its size is of little meaning. The V call is TRBV12-3 or TRBV12-4, the J call TRBJ2-3, with TRBD1 as a possible D gene (5 bases). The CDR3 covers 13 residues. Trimming shortened V by 2 bases and J by 6 bases, and 9 bases separated the two germline ends. The chain's CDR3 is CASSLNYRDTQYF. CDR3 in DNA: TGTGCCAGCAGTTTAAACTACAGGGATACGCAGTATTTT.

Note on this clonotype: Because this beta chain is a stray read in a library intended to capture alpha chains, its abundance should not be given much weight. The rearrangement links TRBV20-1 to TRBJ2-3; perhaps TRBD1 as D (6 bases). Germline values: CDR1 DFQATT, CDR2 SNEGSKA (reference sequence). The CDR3 totals 17 residues. V lost 5 bases and J lost 0, with 21 bases in between. The CDR3 loop reads CSARQTSGAPSTDTQYF. The DNA of the CDR3 is TGCAGTGCTCGACAAACCTCAGGGGCCCCTAGCACAGATACGCAGTATTTT.

As for this clonotype: The library was designed around alpha chains, so this beta chain is a stray read whose abundance carries little weight. This rearrangement joins TRBV6-1 to TRBJ2-3; D gene unclear. V shed 5 bases and J shed 1 base, with 7 bases lying between them. Germline assignment: CDR1 MNHNS and CDR2 SASEGT. CDR3 length: 13 residues. CDR3 nucleotides: TGTGCCAGCAGTCGGACCCGCACAGATACGCAGTATTTT. This codes for CASSRTRTDTQYF.

In its sample, this clonotype was seen a few times. This beta chain is an off-target read within a library intended for alpha chains, so its frequency means little. The V call is TRBV15, the J call TRBJ2-1; D call uncertain. Germline lookup yields CDR1 LNHNV and CDR2 YYDKDF (reference sequence). The ends were cut back, 5 bases at V and 0 bases at J, with 14 bases in the middle. CDR3 length equals 16 residues. CDR3 in DNA: TGTGCCACCAGCGGAGTAGACGGAAGCTCCTACAATGAGCAGTTCTTC. Translated, it gives CATSGVDGSSYNEQFF.

Of note for this clonotype: For a library built for alpha chains, this beta chain is a stray read; little rests on its size. This chain links TRBV9 with TRBJ2-7; D is perhaps TRBD1 or TRBD2 (5 bases each). Trimming pared 3 bases from V and 7 bases from J, leaving 17 bases between. The germline V gene has CDR1 SGDLS and CDR2 YYNGEE. The CDR3 is made up of 14 amino acids. CDR3 loop: CASSERGPEGEQYF. As DNA, the CDR3 is TGTGCCAGCAGCGAGCGCGGGCCCGAGGGGGAGCAGTACTTC.

This clonotype was seen once. Being off target in a library aimed at alpha chains, this beta chain has a size of little meaning. The chain combines TRBV24-1 with TRBJ2-5; D possibly matches TRBD1 or TRBD2 (6 bases each). The V and J ends lost 4 bases and 5 bases respectively, with 10 bases between them. The CDR3 loop spans 13 amino acids. Germline V lookup: CDR1 KGHDR, CDR2 SFDVKD. The CDR3 DNA sequence: TGTGCCACCAGTGACCTAGGGGGGGAGACCCAGTACTTC. It encodes CATSDLGGETQYF.

For this clonotype: This beta chain represents an off-target read in a library built for alpha chains; its size is of limited meaning. The J gene is TRBJ2-7, the V gene TRBV3-1; tentative D call: TRBD2 (5 bases). V shed 3 bases and J shed 3 bases, with 6 bases lying between them. Germline V CDR1 and CDR2: LGHDT, YNNKEL (reference sequence). This CDR3 region has 12 residues. CDR3 amino acids: CASSQGDYEQYF. The CDR3 DNA reads TGTGCCAGCAGCCAGGGAGACTACGAGCAGTACTTC.

This clonotype was seen a few times. The library was prepared for alpha chains; this beta chain is a stray read, so its frequency means little. This chain joins TRBV6-5 and TRBJ2-7; D gene unclear. The CDR3 runs 15 residues. In germline, CDR1 is MNHEY, CDR2 SVGAGI. V was trimmed by 0 bases and J by 5 bases, leaving 14 bases between them. CDR3 DNA sequence: TGTGCCAGCAGTTACTCTCGTGGGGTGAGTAACGAGCAGTACTTC. As protein: CASSYSRGVSNEQYF.

Points on this clonotype: A library made for alpha chains picked up this beta chain off target, so its size means little. V usage is TRBV28 and J usage is TRBJ2-7, with 7 bases that match TRBD1. CDR1 and CDR2 from the germline V gene are MDHEN and SYDVKM. V shed 4 bases, J shed 0 bases, and the junction held 6 bases outside the gene matches. The CDR3 contains 15 residues. The chain's CDR3 is CASSSQGTASYEQYF. For the CDR3, the DNA is TGTGCCAGCAGTTCTCAGGGGACAGCCTCCTACGAGCAGTACTTC. The complete variable domain, with remaining parts taken from reference TRBV28 and TRBJ2-7, reads DVKVTQSSRYLVKRTGEKVFLECVQDMDHENMFWYRQDPGLGLRLIYFSYDVKMKEKGDIPEGYSVSREKKERFSLILESASTNQTSMYLCASSSQGTASYEQYFGPGTRLTVT.

Concerning this clonotype itself: At one end, the junction sequence differs from germline, possibly due to a read error. The library was designed around alpha chains, so this beta chain is a stray read whose abundance carries little weight. The J gene is TRBJ2-5, the V gene TRBV7-3; D is unclear. Per the germline V gene, CDR1 is SGHTA and CDR2 is FQGTGA. This CDR3 has 15 residues. The CDR3 is CVSSSGVGGRETQYF. DNA for the CDR3: TGTGTCAGCAGCTCCGGAGTTGGCGGTCGGGAGACCCAGTACTTC.

There are a few counts of this clonotype. The library was built for alpha chains, so this beta chain is an off-target read and its size means little. The rearrangement links TRBV20-1 to TRBJ2-2; 8 bases agree with TRBD2. V shed 2 bases, J shed 2 bases, and the junction held 4 bases outside the gene matches. The CDR3 covers 15 residues. Germline V lookup: CDR1 DFQATT, CDR2 SNEGSKA (reference sequence). CDR3 DNA: TGCAGTGCTAGAAAGCGGGAGTATAACACCGGGGAGCTGTTTTTT. The encoded protein is CSARKREYNTGELFF.

Notes on this clonotype: Because the library targeted alpha chains, this beta chain is an off-target read whose size means little. The chain links TRBV29-1 to TRBJ2-7; D is perhaps TRBD1 or TRBD2 (5 bases each). Deletions cut 5 bases from V and 5 bases from J, with 25 bases between. This CDR3 region has 16 residues. Germline values: CDR1 SQVTM, CDR2 ANQGSEA. The CDR3 DNA reads TGCAGCGTTCCACATGGGGACGCCCCAAACTTGGACGAGCAGTACTTC. Translation: CSVPHGDAPNLDEQYF.

This clonotype was seen more than once but under ten times. This beta chain represents an off-target read in a library built for alpha chains; its size is of limited meaning. This rearrangement joins TRBV25-1 to TRBJ2-5; D might be TRBD1 (6 bases). Germline V gene sequence: CDR1 MGHDK, CDR2 SYGVNS. The CDR3 has 14 residues. Deletions cut 1 base from V and 2 bases from J, with 8 bases between. As DNA, the CDR3 is TGTGCCAGCAGTGAATGGGGGCAGCAAGAGACCCAGTACTTC. Protein product: CASSEWGQQETQYF.

Worth noting for this clonotype: This beta chain is a stray read from a library made for alpha chains; its abundance is not meaningful. The rearrangement links TRBV6-6 to TRBJ2-7; a possible D gene is TRBD2 (6 bases). Germline-derived CDR1 and CDR2 are MNHNY and SVGAGI (reference sequence). The CDR3 length is 17 residues. Trimming shortened V by 2 bases and J by 2 bases, and 19 bases separated the two germline ends. The CDR3 DNA reads as TGTGCCAGCAGTTACCGGGACTTATCCCTTTTTGCCTACGAGCAGTACTTC. It codes for CASSYRDLSLFAYEQYF.

Only one count was recorded for this clonotype. This beta chain is an unintended read in a library built for alpha chains; its size means little. This sequence joins TRBV28 and TRBJ2-7; D not certain. The CDR3 spans 14 residues. Germline CDR1 is MDHEN and CDR2 is SYDVKM. V was clipped by 3 bases and J by 0 bases, with 9 bases between them. The CDR3 nucleotides are TGTGCCAGCAGTTTCTCACTAAGCTCCTACGAGCAGTACTTC. It specifies CASSFSLSSYEQYF.

Only a few counts were recorded for this clonotype. For a library built for alpha chains, this beta chain is a stray read; little rests on its size. This sequence joins TRBV19 and TRBJ2-1, with 13 positions matching TRBD2. Per the germline V gene, CDR1 is LNHDA and CDR2 is SQIVND (reference sequence). V shed 2 bases and J 7 bases; nucleotides not matched to a gene: 5. This CDR3 has 16 amino acids. CDR3 in amino acids: CASSIWGLAGRNEQFF. The CDR3, as DNA: TGTGCCAGTAGTATATGGGGACTAGCGGGACGGAATGAGCAGTTCTTC.

For this clonotype: This beta chain lies outside the target of a library built for alpha chains; its clone size means little. V and J are TRBV29-1 and TRBJ2-7; D unresolved. This CDR3 comprises 14 residues. V lost 2 bases and J lost 0, with 11 bases in between. CDR1 and CDR2 (germline): SQVTM, ANQGSEA. CDR3 DNA sequence: TGCAGCGTTGAACTCCCGCAAAGCTCCTACGAGCAGTACTTC. Protein product: CSVELPQSSYEQYF.

This clonotype was recorded a few times. This beta chain is an unintended read in a library built for alpha chains; its size means little. V and J are TRBV4-3 and TRBJ2-3; unclear D gene. The CDR3 runs to 13 residues. V was shortened by 2 bases and J by 6 bases, with 9 bases between the two germline ends. CDR1 is LGHNA, CDR2 YSLEER, per germline. CDR3 loop: CASSQSGSDTQYF. The CDR3 DNA follows: TGCGCCAGCAGCCAATCCGGTTCCGATACGCAGTATTTT.

As for this clonotype: This beta chain lies outside the target of a library built for alpha chains; its clone size means little. The chain combines TRBV7-9 with TRBJ2-7, with 7 bases that match TRBD2. The CDR3 length is 14 residues. Germline CDR1 SEHNR, CDR2 FQNEAQ (reference sequence). The trim removed 5 bases at V and 0 bases at J, leaving 4 bases unmatched. The CDR3 DNA is TGTGCCAGCAGCCAACTAGCGTTCTCCTACGAGCAGTACTTC. Amino acid sequence: CASSQLAFSYEQYF.

Notes on this clonotype: Germline and junction disagree at one end, which may indicate a read error. The library was designed around alpha chains, so this beta chain is a stray read whose abundance carries little weight. The CDR3 loop reads CASSCSRPGPNTGELFF. The CDR3 DNA reads TGTGCTAGCAGCTGCAGTAGGCCTGGACCGAACACCGGGGAGCTGTTTTTT. The chain recombines TRBV7-7 with TRBJ2-2; no definite D call. The CDR3 extends over 17 amino acids. CDR1 is SSHAT, CDR2 FNYEAQ, per germline (reference sequence). Complete variable domain (other parts from reference TRBV7-7 and TRBJ2-2): GAGVSQSPRYKVTKRGQDVTLRCDPISSHATLYWYQQALGQGPEFLTYFNYEAQPDKSGLPSDRFSAERPEGSISTLTIQRTEQRDSAMYRCASSCSRPGPNTGELFFGEGSRLTVL.

About this clonotype itself: The library was prepared for alpha chains; this beta chain is a stray read, so its frequency means little. J is TRBJ2-7 and V is TRBV5-4; D not certain. Per the germline V gene, CDR1 is SGHNT and CDR2 is YYREEE (reference sequence). CDR3 length equals 13 residues. The ends were cut back, 6 bases at V and 0 bases at J, with 10 bases in the middle. The CDR3 loop reads CASNTFGSYEQYV. In DNA form, the CDR3 reads TGTGCCAGCAACACTTTTGGCTCCTACGAGCAGTACGTC.

Worth noting for this clonotype: This beta chain represents an off-target read in a library built for alpha chains; its size is of limited meaning. The J gene is TRBJ2-7, the V gene TRBV5-1, with D uncertain. This CDR3 contains 10 residues. The germline V gene has CDR1 SGHRS and CDR2 YFSETQ. Trimming shortened V by 7 bases and J by 7 bases, and 9 bases separated the two germline ends. The DNA for the CDR3 is TGCGCCAGCGGCGGCCCAGAGCAGTACTTC. Its protein is CASGGPEQYF. The variable domain in full, with the rest retrieved from reference TRBV5-1 and TRBJ2-7, is KAGVTQTPRYLIKTRGQQVTLSCSPISGHRSVSWYQQTPGQGLQFLFEYFSETQRNKGNFPGRFSGRQFSNSRSEMNVSTLELGDSALYLCASGGPEQYFGPGTRLTVT.

In this sample, this clonotype turned up a few times. With the library built for alpha chains, this beta chain is off target and its frequency is not meaningful. The V and J genes are TRBV3-1 and TRBJ2-5, with 7 bases fitting TRBD2. Unmatched junction bases numbered 14, after V lost 8 bases and J lost 5 bases. The CDR3 spans 15 residues. Germline CDR1 LGHDT, CDR2 YNNKEL (reference sequence). CDR3 coding DNA: TGTGCCAGCCAACTTACACTAGCGTTTGTGGAGACCCAGTACTTC. Translation gives CASQLTLAFVETQYF.

Notes on this clonotype: Within a library made for alpha chains, this beta chain is off target, and its count is uninformative. The rearrangement uses TRBV4-3 and TRBJ2-1; D not certain. The germline V gene has CDR1 LGHNA and CDR2 YSLEER. V lost 0 bases to trimming and J lost 9 bases, with 9 bases between them. The CDR3 runs 13 residues. The CDR3 is CASSQDRMGEQFF. As DNA, the CDR3 is TGCGCCAGCAGCCAAGACCGAATGGGTGAGCAGTTCTTC.